This T cell receptor (beta chain) derives from a study of Ad26.COV2.S vaccination and SARS-CoV-2 variants. Whole-study findings and limits: Possible underestimation of total T cell responses by the TCR breadth and depth analyses was noted. Participants given vaccine showed non-spike TCR breadth similar to that of placebo recipients. Vaccine recipients posted higher spike-specific TCR breadth than their placebo counterparts.

The assay was immunoSEQ multiplex PCR, and TCRdb's table has in-frame clones only and misses some. The repertoire holds more than 300,000 clones, with about 85% as singletons. The treatment: approximately 18 received Ad26.COV2.S at low or high dose, single or two shots; about five received placebo; per-sample allocation not given. Collection of the samples took place on day 63 after the first injection of vaccine or placebo. The vaccine antigen was prefusion-stabilized Wuhan SARS-CoV-2 spike. This CDR3 is 15 amino acids long. V shed 2 bases, J shed 4 bases, and the junction held 7 bases outside the gene matches. Looked up from germline, CDR1 is SGHVS and CDR2 is FQNEAQ. A note on this clone: Its target is unknown.

The chain uses TRBV7-8 and TRBJ2-7, with 8 bases that match TRBD2. Sequences were derived from peripheral blood, sampled in a trial of Ad26.COV2.S vaccine versus placebo. The receptor was derived from a person between 18 and 60 years old who received the Ad26.COV2.S COVID-19 vaccine or a placebo. The CDR3 bases are TGTGCCAGCAGCTTACAAGCGGGGGTCGGTTACGAGCAGTACTTC. Translated, it gives CASSLQAGVGYEQYF.